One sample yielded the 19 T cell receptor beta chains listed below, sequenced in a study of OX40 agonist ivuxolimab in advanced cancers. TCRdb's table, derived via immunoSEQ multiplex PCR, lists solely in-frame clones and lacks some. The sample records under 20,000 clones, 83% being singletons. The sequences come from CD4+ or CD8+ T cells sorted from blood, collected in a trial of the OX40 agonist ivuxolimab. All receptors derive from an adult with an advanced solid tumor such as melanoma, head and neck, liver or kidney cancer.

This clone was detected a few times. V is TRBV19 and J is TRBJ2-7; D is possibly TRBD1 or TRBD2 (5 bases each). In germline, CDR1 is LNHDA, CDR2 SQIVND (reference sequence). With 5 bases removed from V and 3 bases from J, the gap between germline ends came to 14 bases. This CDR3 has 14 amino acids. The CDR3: CASSSRDRGYEQYF. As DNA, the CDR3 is TGTGCCAGTAGTTCCAGGGACCGGGGCTACGAGCAGTACTTC.

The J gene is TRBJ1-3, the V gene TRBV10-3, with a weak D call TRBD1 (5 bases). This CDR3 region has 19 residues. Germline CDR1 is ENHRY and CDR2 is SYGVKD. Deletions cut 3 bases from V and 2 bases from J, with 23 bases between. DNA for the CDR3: TGTGCCATCAGTGACCTAGTATATGGGGCCCGGAGCGCTGGAAACACCATATATTTT. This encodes CAISDLVYGARSAGNTIYF.

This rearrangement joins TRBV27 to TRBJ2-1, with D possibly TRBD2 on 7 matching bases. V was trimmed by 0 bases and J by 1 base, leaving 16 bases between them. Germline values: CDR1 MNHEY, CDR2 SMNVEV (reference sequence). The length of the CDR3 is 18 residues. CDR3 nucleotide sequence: TGTGCCAGCAGTTTATCGGGGGGGCGGGAGCTTTCCTACAATGAGCAGTTCTTC. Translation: CASSLSGGRELSYNEQFF.

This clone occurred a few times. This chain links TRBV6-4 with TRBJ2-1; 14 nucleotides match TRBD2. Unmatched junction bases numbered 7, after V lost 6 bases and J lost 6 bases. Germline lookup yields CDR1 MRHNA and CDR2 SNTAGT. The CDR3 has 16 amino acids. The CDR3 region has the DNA TGTGCCAGCAGCACAGGGACTAGCGGGGGAGGCAATGAGCAGTTCTTC. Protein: CASSTGTSGGGNEQFF.

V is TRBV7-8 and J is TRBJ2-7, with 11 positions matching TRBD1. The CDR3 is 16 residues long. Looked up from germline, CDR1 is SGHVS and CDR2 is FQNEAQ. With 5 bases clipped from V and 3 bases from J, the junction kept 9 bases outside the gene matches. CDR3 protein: CASSPAGTGGNYEQYF. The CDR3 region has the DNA TGTGCCAGCAGCCCCGCCGGGACAGGGGGAAACTACGAGCAGTACTTC.

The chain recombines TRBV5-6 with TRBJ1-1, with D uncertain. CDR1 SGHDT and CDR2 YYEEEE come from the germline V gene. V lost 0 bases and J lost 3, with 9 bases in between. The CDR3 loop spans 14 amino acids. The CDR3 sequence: CASSLAFAYTEAFF. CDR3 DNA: TGTGCCAGCAGCTTGGCGTTTGCGTACACTGAAGCTTTCTTT.

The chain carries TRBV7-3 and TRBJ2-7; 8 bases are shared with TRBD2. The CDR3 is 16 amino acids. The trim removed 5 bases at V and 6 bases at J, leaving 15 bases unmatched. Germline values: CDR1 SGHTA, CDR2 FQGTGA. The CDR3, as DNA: TGTGCCAGCAGCCCGACGAGCGTAGCGGGGCCCATCGAGCAGTACTTC. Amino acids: CASSPTSVAGPIEQYF.

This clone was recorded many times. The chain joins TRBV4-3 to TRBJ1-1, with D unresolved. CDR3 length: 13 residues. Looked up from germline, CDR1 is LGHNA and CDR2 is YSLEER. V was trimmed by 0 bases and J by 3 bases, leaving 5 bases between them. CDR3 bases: TGCGCCAGCAGCCAAGATACAGACACTGAAGCTTTCTTT. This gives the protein CASSQDTDTEAFF.

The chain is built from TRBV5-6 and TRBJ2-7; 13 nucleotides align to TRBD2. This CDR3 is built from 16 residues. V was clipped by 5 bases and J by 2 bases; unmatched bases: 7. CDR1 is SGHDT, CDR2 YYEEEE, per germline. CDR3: CASSGTSGTLTYEQYF. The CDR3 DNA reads TGTGCCAGCAGTGGGACTAGCGGGACGTTAACCTACGAGCAGTACTTC.

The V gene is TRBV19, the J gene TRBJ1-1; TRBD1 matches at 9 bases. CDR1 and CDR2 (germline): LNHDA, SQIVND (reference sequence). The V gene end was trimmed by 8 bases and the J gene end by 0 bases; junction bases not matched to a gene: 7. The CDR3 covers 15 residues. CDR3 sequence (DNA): TGTGCCAGTTGGGGGACAGGGCCTATGAACACTGAAGCTTTCTTT. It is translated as CASWGTGPMNTEAFF.

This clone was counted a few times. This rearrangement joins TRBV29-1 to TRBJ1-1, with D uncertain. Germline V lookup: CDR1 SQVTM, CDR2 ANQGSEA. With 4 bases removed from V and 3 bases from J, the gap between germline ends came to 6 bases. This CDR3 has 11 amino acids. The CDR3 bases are TGCAGCGTTGGGAGAGACACTGAAGCTTTCTTT. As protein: CSVGRDTEAFF.

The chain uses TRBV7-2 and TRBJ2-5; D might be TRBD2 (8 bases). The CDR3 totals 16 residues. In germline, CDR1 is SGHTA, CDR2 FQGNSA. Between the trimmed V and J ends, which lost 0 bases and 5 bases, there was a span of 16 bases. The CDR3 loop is CASSLAGGGGRETQYF. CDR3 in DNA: TGTGCCAGCAGCTTAGCTGGAGGGGGCGGGAGGGAGACCCAGTACTTC.

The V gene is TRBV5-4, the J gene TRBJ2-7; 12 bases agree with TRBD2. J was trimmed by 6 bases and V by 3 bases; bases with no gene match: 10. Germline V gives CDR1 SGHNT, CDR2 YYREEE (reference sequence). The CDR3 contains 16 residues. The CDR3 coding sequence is TGTGCCAGCAGCTACGGGACTAGCGGGCCCTCGGGCGAGCAGTACTTC. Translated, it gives CASSYGTSGPSGEQYF.

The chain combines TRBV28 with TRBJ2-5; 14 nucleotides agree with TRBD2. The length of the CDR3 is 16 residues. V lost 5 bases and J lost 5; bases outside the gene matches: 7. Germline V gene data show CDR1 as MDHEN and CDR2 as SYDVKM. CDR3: CASSQGLAGVWETQYF. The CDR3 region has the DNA TGTGCCAGCAGTCAGGGACTAGCGGGAGTTTGGGAGACCCAGTACTTC.

The CDR3 region is CASSIEPGERFSNQPQHF. CDR3 bases: TGTGCCAGTAGTATAGAACCAGGAGAGCGGTTTAGCAATCAGCCCCAGCATTTT. V gene TRBV19 combines with J gene TRBJ1-5; D uncertain. The CDR3 covers 18 residues. The germline V gene encodes CDR1 LNHDA and CDR2 SQIVND (reference sequence). Trimming stripped 0 bases from V and 0 bases from J, with 15 bases between.

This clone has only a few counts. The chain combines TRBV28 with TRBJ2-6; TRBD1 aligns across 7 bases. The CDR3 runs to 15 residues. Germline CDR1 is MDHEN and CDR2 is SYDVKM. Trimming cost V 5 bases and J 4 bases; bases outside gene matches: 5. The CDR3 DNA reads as TGTGCCAGCAGTCTGAGGGGGCAGGGGGCCAACGTCCTGACTTTC. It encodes CASSLRGQGANVLTF.

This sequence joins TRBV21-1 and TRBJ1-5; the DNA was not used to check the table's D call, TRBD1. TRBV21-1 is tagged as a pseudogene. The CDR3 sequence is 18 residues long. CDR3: CASTTETRKPFQPQPQHF. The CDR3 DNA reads TGTGCCAGCACCACAGAAACGAGAAAGCCCTTCCAGCCGCAGCCCCAGCATTTT.

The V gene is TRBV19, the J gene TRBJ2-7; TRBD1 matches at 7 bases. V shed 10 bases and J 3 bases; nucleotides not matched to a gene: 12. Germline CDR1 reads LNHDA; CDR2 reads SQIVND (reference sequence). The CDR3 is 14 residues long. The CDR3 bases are TGTGCCACCAGATTTAGACAGGGATTCTACGAGCAGTACTTC. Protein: CATRFRQGFYEQYF.

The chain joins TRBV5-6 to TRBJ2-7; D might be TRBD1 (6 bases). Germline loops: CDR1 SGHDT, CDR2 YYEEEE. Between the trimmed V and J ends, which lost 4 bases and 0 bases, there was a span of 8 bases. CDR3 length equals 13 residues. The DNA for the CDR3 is TGTGCCAGCAGCATAGGGGGCTCCTACGAGCAGTACTTC. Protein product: CASSIGGSYEQYF.